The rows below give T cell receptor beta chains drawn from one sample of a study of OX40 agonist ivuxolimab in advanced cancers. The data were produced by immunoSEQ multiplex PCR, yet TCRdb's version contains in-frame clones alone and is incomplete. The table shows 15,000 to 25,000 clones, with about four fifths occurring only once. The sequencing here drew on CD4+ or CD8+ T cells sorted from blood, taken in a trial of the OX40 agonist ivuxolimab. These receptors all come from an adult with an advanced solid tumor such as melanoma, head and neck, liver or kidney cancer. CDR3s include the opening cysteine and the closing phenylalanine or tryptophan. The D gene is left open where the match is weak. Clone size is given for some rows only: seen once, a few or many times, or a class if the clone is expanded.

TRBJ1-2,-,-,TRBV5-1,CASSVGVAYYGYTF,TGCGCCAGCAGCGTGGGGGTGGCGTACTATGGCTACACCTTC
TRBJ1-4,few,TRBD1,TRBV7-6,CASSLNPGQAIVKLFF,TGTGCCAGCAGCCTAAATCCGGGACAGGCCATTGTAAAACTGTTTTTT
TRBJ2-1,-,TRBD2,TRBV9,CASSVGGLAGASSYNEQFF,TGTGCCAGCAGCGTAGGGGGACTAGCGGGAGCGAGCTCCTACAATGAGCAGTTCTTC
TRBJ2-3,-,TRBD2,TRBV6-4,CASSDSWSGRADTQYF,TGTGCCAGCAGTGACTCTTGGAGCGGGAGAGCAGATACGCAGTATTTT
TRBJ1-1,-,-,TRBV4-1,CASSQSLSNPEAFF,TGCGCCAGCAGCCAAAGCCTTTCCAACCCTGAAGCTTTCTTT
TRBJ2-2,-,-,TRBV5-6,CASSPADGELFF,TGTGCCAGCAGCCCGGCCGACGGGGAGCTGTTTTTT
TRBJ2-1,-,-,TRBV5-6,CASSFGAGTYYNEQFF,TGTGCCAGCAGCTTTGGGGCGGGGACCTACTACAATGAGCAGTTCTTC
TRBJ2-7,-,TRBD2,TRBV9,CASSSGLIGYEQYF,TGTGCCAGCAGCTCGGGACTAATTGGATACGAGCAGTACTTC
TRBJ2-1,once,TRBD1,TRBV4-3,CASRGQGTFF,TGCGCCAGCCGGGGACAGGGGACGTTCTTC
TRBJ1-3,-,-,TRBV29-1,CSVSPGKVRNTIYF,TGCAGCGTTTCTCCTGGGAAAGTTCGGAACACCATATATTTT
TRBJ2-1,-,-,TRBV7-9,CASSLKGYNEQFF,TGTGCCAGCAGCTTAAAGGGGTATAATGAGCAGTTCTTC
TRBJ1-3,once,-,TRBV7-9,CASSLLGGEHRSGNTIYF,TGTGCCAGCAGCTTATTAGGAGGGGAACACCGCTCTGGAAACACCATATATTTT
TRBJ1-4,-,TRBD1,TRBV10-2,CASRVTGGSSGTNEKLFF,TGCGCCAGCAGGGTTACAGGGGGGTCTTCCGGGACTAATGAAAAACTGTTTTTT
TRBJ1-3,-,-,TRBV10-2,CASSTGSGNTIYF,TGCGCCAGCAGCACAGGCTCTGGAAACACCATATATTTT
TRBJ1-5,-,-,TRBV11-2,CASSSNGNSQPQHF,TGTGCCAGCAGCTCCAACGGAAATTCACAGCCCCAGCATTTT
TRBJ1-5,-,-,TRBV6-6,CASWRPGQPQHF,TGTGCCAGCTGGAGACCGGGGCAGCCCCAGCATTTT
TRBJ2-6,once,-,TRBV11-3,CASSLPGEGANVLTF,TGTGCCAGCAGCTTACCGGGGGAAGGGGCCAACGTCCTGACTTTC
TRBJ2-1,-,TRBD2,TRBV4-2,CASSHRLAPPYNEQFF,TGTGCCAGCAGCCATCGACTAGCCCCCCCCTACAATGAGCAGTTCTTC
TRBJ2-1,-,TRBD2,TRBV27,CASSPGGFNEQFF,TGTGCCAGCAGTCCGGGAGGGTTTAATGAGCAGTTCTTC